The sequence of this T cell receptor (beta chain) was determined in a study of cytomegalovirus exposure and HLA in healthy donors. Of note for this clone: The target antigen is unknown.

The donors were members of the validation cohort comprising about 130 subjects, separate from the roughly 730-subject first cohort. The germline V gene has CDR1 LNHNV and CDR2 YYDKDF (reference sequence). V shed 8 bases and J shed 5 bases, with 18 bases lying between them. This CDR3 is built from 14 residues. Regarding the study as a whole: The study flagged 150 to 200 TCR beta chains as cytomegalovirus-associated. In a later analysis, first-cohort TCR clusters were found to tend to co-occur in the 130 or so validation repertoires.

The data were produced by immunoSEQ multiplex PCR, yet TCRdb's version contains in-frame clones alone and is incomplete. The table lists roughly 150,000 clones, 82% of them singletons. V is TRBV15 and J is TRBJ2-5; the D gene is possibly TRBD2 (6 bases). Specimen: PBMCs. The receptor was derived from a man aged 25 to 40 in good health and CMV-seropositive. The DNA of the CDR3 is TGTGCCACCTCCGCCGGGGGACGGGTCGAGACCCAGTACTTC. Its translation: CATSAGGRVETQYF. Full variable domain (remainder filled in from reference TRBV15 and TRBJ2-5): DAMVIQNPRYQVTQFGKPVTLSCSQTLNHNVMYWYQQKSSQAPKLLFHYYDKDFNNEADTPDNFQSRRPNTSFCFLDIRSPGLGDTAMYLCATSAGGRVETQYFGPGTRLLVL.